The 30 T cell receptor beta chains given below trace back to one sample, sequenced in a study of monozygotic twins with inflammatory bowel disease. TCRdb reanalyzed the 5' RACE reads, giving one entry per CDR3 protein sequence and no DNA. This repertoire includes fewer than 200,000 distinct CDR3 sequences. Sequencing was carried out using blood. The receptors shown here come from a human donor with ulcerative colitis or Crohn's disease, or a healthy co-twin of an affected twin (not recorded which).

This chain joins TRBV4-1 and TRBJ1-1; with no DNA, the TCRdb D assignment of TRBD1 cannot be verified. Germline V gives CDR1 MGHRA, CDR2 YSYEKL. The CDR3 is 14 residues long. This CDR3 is CASSNTGLNTEAFF.

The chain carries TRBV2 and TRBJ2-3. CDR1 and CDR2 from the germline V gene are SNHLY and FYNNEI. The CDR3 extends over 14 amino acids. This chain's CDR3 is CASSSGYVADTQYF.

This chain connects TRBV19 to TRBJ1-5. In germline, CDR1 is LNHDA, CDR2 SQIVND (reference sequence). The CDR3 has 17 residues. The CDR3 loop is CASSPFLLSGREQPQHF.

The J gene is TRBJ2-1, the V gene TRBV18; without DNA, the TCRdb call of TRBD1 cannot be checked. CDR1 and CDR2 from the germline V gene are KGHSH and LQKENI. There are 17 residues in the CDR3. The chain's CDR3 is CASSPPGRGQASNEQFF.

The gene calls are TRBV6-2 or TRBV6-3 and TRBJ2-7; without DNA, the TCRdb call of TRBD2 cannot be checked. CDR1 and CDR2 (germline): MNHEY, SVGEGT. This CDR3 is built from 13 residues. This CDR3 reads CASRRTSNYEQYF.

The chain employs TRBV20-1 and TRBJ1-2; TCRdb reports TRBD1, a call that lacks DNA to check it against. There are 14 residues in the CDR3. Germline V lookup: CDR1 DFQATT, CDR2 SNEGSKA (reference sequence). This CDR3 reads CSARLGTGGDGYTF.

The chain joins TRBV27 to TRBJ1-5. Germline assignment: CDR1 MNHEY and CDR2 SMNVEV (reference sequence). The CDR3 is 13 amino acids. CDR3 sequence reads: CASSFSSNQPQHF.

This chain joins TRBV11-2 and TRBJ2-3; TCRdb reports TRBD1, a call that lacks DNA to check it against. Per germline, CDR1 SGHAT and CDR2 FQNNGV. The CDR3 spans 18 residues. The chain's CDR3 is CASSLVRRASTGTDTQYF.

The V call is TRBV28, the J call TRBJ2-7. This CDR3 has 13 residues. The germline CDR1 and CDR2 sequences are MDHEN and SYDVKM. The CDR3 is CASSGVLSYEQYF.

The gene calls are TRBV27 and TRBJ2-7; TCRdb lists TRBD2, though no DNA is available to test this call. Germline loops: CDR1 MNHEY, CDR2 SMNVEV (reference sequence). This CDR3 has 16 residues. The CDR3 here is CASSLHDGLSSYEQYF.

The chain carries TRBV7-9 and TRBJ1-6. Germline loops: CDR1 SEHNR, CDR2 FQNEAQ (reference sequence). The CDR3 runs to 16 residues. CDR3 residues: CASSLGDSSYNSPLHF.

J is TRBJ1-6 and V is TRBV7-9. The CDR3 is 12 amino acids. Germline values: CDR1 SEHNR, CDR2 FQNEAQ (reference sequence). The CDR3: CASSPAGSPLHF.

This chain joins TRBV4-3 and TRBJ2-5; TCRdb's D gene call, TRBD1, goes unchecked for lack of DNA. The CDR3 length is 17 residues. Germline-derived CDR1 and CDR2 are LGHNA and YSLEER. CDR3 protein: CASVGGETRGFGETQYF.

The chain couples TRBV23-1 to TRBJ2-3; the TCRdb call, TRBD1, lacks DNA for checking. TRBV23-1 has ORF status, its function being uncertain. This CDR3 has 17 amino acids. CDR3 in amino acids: CASSLSGGAVSTDTQYF.

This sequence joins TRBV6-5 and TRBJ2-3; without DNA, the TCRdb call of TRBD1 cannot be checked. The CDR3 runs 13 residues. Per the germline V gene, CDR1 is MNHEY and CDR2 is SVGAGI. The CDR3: CASGARDGDTQYF.

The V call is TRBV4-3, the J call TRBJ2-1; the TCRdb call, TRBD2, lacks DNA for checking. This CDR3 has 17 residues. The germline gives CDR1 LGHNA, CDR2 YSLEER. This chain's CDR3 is CASSQDLRAGSYNEQFF.

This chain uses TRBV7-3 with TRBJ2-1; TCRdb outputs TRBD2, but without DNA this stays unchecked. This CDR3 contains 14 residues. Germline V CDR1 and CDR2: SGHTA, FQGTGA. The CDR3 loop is CASSLAGSVNEQFF.

The CDR3 sequence: CASSSRTGRTGELFF. This sequence joins TRBV27 and TRBJ2-2. The CDR3 sequence is 15 residues long. CDR1 and CDR2 from the germline V gene are MNHEY and SMNVEV (reference sequence).

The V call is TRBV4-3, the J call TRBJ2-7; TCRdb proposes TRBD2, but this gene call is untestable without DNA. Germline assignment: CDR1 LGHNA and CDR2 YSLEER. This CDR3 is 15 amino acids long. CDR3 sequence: CASSSQREGLLEQYF.

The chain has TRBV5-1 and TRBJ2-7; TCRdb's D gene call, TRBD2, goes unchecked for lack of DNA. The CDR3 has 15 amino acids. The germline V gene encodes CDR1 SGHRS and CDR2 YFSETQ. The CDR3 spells CASSELAGGPYEQYF.

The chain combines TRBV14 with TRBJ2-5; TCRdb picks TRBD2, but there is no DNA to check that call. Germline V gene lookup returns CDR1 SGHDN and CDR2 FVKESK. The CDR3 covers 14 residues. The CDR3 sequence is CASSQELAGETQYF.

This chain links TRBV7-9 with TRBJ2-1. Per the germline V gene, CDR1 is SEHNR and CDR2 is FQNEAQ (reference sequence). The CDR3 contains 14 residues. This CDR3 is CASSQGDFYNEQFF.

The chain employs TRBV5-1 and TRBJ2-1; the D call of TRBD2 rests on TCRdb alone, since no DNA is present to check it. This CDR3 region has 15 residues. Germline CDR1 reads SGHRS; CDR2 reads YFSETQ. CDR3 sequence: CASSRSEGGLSSQFF.

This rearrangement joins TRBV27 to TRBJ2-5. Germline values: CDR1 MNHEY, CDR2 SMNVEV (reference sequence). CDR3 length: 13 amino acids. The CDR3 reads CASSFGIQETQYF.

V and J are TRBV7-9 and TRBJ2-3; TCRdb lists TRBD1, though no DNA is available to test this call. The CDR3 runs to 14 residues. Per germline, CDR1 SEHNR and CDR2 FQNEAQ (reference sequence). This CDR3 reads CASSLARTTDTQYF. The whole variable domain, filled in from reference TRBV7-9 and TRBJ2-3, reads DTGVSQNPRHKITKRGQNVTFRCDPISEHNRLYWYRQTLGQGPEFLTYFQNEAQLEKSRLLSDRFSAERPKGSFSTLEIQRTEQGDSAMYLCASSLARTTDTQYFGPGTRLTVL.

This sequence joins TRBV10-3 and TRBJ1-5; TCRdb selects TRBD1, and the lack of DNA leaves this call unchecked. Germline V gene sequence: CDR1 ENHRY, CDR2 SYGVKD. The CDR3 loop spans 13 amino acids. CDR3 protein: CATLDRPNQPQHF.

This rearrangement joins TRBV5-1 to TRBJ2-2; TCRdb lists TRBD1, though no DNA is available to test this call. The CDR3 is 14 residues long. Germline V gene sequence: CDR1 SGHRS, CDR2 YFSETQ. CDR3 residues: CASGPGGGHGELFF.

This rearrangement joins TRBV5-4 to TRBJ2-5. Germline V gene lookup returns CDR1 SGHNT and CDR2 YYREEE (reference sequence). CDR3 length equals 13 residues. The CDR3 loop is CASSLRYKETQYF.

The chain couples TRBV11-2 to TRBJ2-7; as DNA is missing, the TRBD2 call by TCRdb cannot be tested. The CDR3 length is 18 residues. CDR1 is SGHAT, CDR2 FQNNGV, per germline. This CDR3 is CASSLTSGSSGGYYEQYF.

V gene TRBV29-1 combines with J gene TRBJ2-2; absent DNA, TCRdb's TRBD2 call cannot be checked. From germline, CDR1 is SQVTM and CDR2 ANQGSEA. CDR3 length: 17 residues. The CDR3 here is CSVVIMGDSGNTGELFF.